A single sample is the source of the 25 T cell receptor beta chains below, sequenced in a study of CD8+CD57+ T cells in acquired aplastic anemia. CDR3 and TCR beta VDJ profiling relied on genomic DNA as the template. TCRdb redid the calling of the reads with MiXCR, one entry per CDR3 protein. The data hold 150,000 to 200,000 distinct CDR3 sequences, with 48% observed a single time. Patients chosen for sequencing had CD8+CD57+ cells that had expanded, as shown by flow cytometry. Sequencing was done on a sample of sorted CD4+, CD8+, or CD8+CD57+ T cells (not recorded which) from PBMCs. The receptors originated from a human donor with aplastic anemia.

This clonotype was counted only a few times. V gene TRBV28 combines with J gene TRBJ1-6; D not resolved. The CDR3 runs 14 residues. The germline V gene has CDR1 MDHEN and CDR2 SYDVKM. The V end lost 2 bases, the J end lost 9 bases, and 11 bases lay between the germline ends. The CDR3, as DNA: TGTGCCAGCAGTTTAGCCCAGTTAAGTTCACCCCTCCACTTT. This translates into CASSLAQLSSPLHF.

The table lists this clonotype with many counts. This chain connects TRBV5-5 to TRBJ2-3; the match to TRBD2 covers 9 bases. The CDR3 runs to 15 residues. The V segment lost 4 bases and the J segment 0 bases; nucleotides outside the gene matches: 3. Germline V gene sequence: CDR1 SGHKS, CDR2 YYEKEE (reference sequence). The CDR3 loop reads CASSPSGGSTDTQYF. CDR3 nucleotides: TGTGCCAGCAGCCCAAGCGGGGGGAGCACAGATACGCAGTATTTT.

This clonotype was observed a single time. The chain links TRBV3-1 to TRBJ2-2; no definite D call. Per germline, CDR1 LGHDT and CDR2 YNNKEL (reference sequence). The CDR3 sequence is 15 residues long. V was clipped by 0 bases and J by 4 bases, with 9 bases between them. For the CDR3, the DNA is TGTGCCAGCAGCCAAGATGGTTGGACCACCGGGGAGCTGTTTTTT. Translation gives CASSQDGWTTGELFF. The full variable domain, with the rest looked up from reference TRBV3-1 and TRBJ2-2, is DTAVSQTPKYLVTQMGNDKSIKCEQNLGHDTMYWYKQDSKKFLKIMFSYNNKELIINETVPNRFSPKSPDKAHLNLHINSLELGDSAVYFCASSQDGWTTGELFFGEGSRLTVL.

This chain joins TRBV19 and TRBJ2-5; D is perhaps TRBD1 (6 bases). Trimming pared 6 bases from V and 4 bases from J, leaving 12 bases between. The germline CDR1 and CDR2 sequences are LNHDA and SQIVND (reference sequence). CDR3 size: 13 residues. CDR3 DNA sequence: TGTGCCAGTAGCAAACAGGGTGGAGAGACCCAGTACTTC. Protein: CASSKQGGETQYF.

This clonotype was seen ten or more times. The DNA of the CDR3 is TGTGCCAGCAGGGGATCGGGCACTGAAGCTTTCTTT. Protein product: CASRGSGTEAFF. The chain links TRBV7-3 to TRBJ1-1; D is uncertain. Between the trimmed V and J ends, which lost 6 bases and 4 bases, there was a span of 9 bases. In germline, CDR1 is SGHTA, CDR2 FQGTGA. This CDR3 is built from 12 residues.

A few counts support this clonotype. The chain carries TRBV7-2 and TRBJ2-7; D is undetermined. Germline V CDR1 and CDR2: SGHTA, FQGNSA. Trimming left V 5 bases short and J 0 bases short, with 8 bases between. CDR3 length: 13 residues. This CDR3 is CASSQRDSYEQYF. CDR3 nucleotides: TGTGCCAGCAGCCAAAGGGACTCCTACGAGCAGTACTTC.

CDR3 amino acids: CASSLSSGSTYEQYF. In DNA form, the CDR3 reads TGTGCCAGCAGCTTGTCTAGCGGAAGTACCTACGAGCAGTACTTC. This sequence joins TRBV7-8 and TRBJ2-7; 7 bases fit TRBD2. The ends lost 3 bases at V and 2 bases at J; junction bases unmatched: 7. The germline V gene has CDR1 SGHVS and CDR2 FQNEAQ. The CDR3 length is 15 residues.

Concerning this clonotype: This sequence may be a read error, since a much larger clone differs from it by one base. CDR3 amino acids: CASRPFGAVNQPQHF. Written as DNA, the CDR3 is TGTGCCAGCAGGCCGTTCGGGGCAGTTAATCAGCCCCAGCATTTT. The chain links TRBV6-1 to TRBJ1-5; TRBD1 might be the D (5 bases). The CDR3 length is 15 residues. Trimming pared 6 bases from V and 4 bases from J, leaving 16 bases between. Germline CDR1 is MNHNS and CDR2 is SASEGT.

Concerning this clonotype: Germline is not matched at one junction end, which may reflect a read error. The rearrangement links TRBV2 to TRBJ2-1, with 7 positions matching TRBD2. The CDR3 length is 14 residues. Germline assignment: CDR1 SNHLY and CDR2 FYNNEI. The CDR3 is CASSERGTSNEQFF. The CDR3 bases are TGCGCCAGCAGTGAGCGGGGAACAAGCAATGAGCAGTTCTTC.

CDR3 DNA: TGTGCCAGCAGCCCGCCGGGACAGGGCGGTGAAAAACTGTTTTTT. Protein: CASSPPGQGGEKLFF. This chain links TRBV11-1 with TRBJ1-4; 9 nucleotides agree with TRBD1. CDR1 SGHAT and CDR2 FQDESV come from the germline V gene (reference sequence). This CDR3 is built from 15 residues. V shed 5 bases and J 7 bases; nucleotides not matched to a gene: 8.

This clonotype has ten or more counts. The V and J genes are TRBV11-2 and TRBJ1-4, with D maybe TRBD1 (5 bases). This CDR3 region has 15 residues. Germline CDR1 reads SGHAT; CDR2 reads FQNNGV. Trimming stripped 5 bases from V and 6 bases from J, with 16 bases between. In DNA, the CDR3 is TGTGCCAGCAGCGCTTACAGTCGGGGGTATGAAAAACTGTTTTTT. It translates to CASSAYSRGYEKLFF.

The genes are TRBV7-9 and TRBJ2-5; no reliable D call. From germline, CDR1 is SEHNR and CDR2 FQNEAQ (reference sequence). Trimming stripped 1 base from V and 13 bases from J, with 16 bases between. There are 13 residues in the CDR3. In DNA form, the CDR3 reads TGTGCCAGCAGCTTAGTGGCGGCTACCGCGCCGTACTTC. This gives the protein CASSLVAATAPYF.

This clonotype was detected many times. This sequence joins TRBV19 and TRBJ1-5; TRBD1 might be the D (6 bases). Trimming stripped 6 bases from V and 6 bases from J, with 15 bases between. The CDR3 length is 14 residues. Germline V gives CDR1 LNHDA, CDR2 SQIVND (reference sequence). DNA of the CDR3: TGTGCCAGTAGCTCACAGGGAACAGGTCAGCCCCAGCATTTT. It encodes CASSSQGTGQPQHF. Using reference TRBV19 and TRBJ1-5 for the parts outside the CDR3, the full variable domain is DGGITQSPKYLFRKEGQNVTLSCEQNLNHDAMYWYRQDPGQGLRLIYYSQIVNDFQKGDIAEGYSVSREKKESFPLTVTSAQKNPTAFYLCASSSQGTGQPQHFGDGTRLSIL.

V and J are TRBV7-6 and TRBJ1-6, with unresolved D. Germline lookup yields CDR1 SGHVS and CDR2 FNYEAQ. The CDR3 loop spans 13 amino acids. V lost 7 bases, J lost 4 bases, and 8 bases lay in between. CDR3 DNA sequence: TGTGCCAGCACGGGAGGTTATAATTCACCCCTCCACTTT. It encodes CASTGGYNSPLHF.

V is TRBV2 and J is TRBJ2-5; D gene uncertain. This CDR3 has 14 residues. Germline V gene lookup returns CDR1 SNHLY and CDR2 FYNNEI. V was shortened by 5 bases and J by 4 bases, with 14 bases between the two germline ends. CDR3 sequence (DNA): TGTGCCAGCAGTCGGGCGAATGGTATAGAGACCCAGTACTTC. Translating it yields CASSRANGIETQYF.

This clonotype was seen once. The rearrangement uses TRBV20-1 and TRBJ2-1; perhaps TRBD2 as D (7 bases). Germline CDR1 is DFQATT and CDR2 is SNEGSKA (reference sequence). The V and J ends lost 4 bases and 8 bases respectively, with 15 bases between them. The CDR3 has 13 amino acids. The CDR3 region is CSANPGGGHEQFF. The CDR3 bases are TGCAGTGCTAACCCCGGCGGGGGCCATGAGCAGTTCTTC.

The chain employs TRBV9 and TRBJ2-5, with 12 nucleotides matching TRBD2. CDR1 and CDR2 from the germline V gene are SGDLS and YYNGEE. V shed 4 bases and J 2 bases; nucleotides not matched to a gene: 9. This CDR3 is built from 17 residues. The CDR3 sequence is CASSSRTSGDPQETQYF. In DNA form, the CDR3 reads TGTGCCAGCAGCTCCCGGACTAGCGGGGACCCGCAAGAGACCCAGTACTTC.

This clonotype was seen at least ten times. The CDR3 coding sequence is TGTGCCAGTAGTATTCGACAGGGCGGAGCAACTAATGAAAAACTGTTTTTT. Its protein is CASSIRQGGATNEKLFF. V and J are TRBV19 and TRBJ1-4, with 7 bases identical to TRBD1. The J segment lost 0 bases and the V segment lost 3 bases, leaving 7 bases of the junction unmatched. CDR3 size: 17 residues. Germline values: CDR1 LNHDA, CDR2 SQIVND (reference sequence).

The rearrangement uses TRBV7-9 and TRBJ1-2; no firm D call. V was trimmed by 5 bases and J by 2 bases, leaving 15 bases between them. CDR1 is SEHNR, CDR2 FQNEAQ, per germline (reference sequence). The CDR3 has 15 amino acids. In DNA, the CDR3 is TGTGCCAGCAGCCCTCAAGGCACCGAGAACTATGGCTACACCTTC. Protein product: CASSPQGTENYGYTF.

This clonotype was seen repeatedly, ten times or more. The genes are TRBV6-6 and TRBJ1-2; D is perhaps TRBD1 (5 bases). The CDR3 is 12 residues long. CDR1 is MNHNY, CDR2 SVGAGI, per germline (reference sequence). Deletions cut 3 bases from V and 7 bases from J, with 9 bases between. The CDR3 region has the DNA TGTGCCAGCAGTTATCGGGGACGTGGCTACACCTTC. Encoded protein: CASSYRGRGYTF.

The CDR3 bases are TGTGCCAGCAGTGCGACCCGGGACGGCGTGGGCTACACCTTC. Translation gives CASSATRDGVGYTF. This chain connects TRBV2 to TRBJ1-2; D may be TRBD1 (5 bases). The germline V and J ends were trimmed by 4 bases and 8 bases, with 17 bases remaining between them. The CDR3 has 14 amino acids. Germline values: CDR1 SNHLY, CDR2 FYNNEI.

The DNA for the CDR3 is TGCAGTGCTAGGAGGAGGGGACATAATTCACCCCTCCACTTT. It specifies CSARRRGHNSPLHF. This chain links TRBV20-1 with TRBJ1-6, with D possibly matching TRBD1 (5 bases). The CDR3 totals 14 residues. Trimming removed 3 bases at V and 5 bases at J, with 11 bases between. Germline CDR1 and CDR2: DFQATT and SNEGSKA (reference sequence).

Here the CDR3 reads CASTRAGQGGADTQYF. In DNA form, the CDR3 reads TGTGCCAGCACCCGGGCGGGACAGGGGGGGGCAGATACGCAGTATTTT. J is TRBJ2-3 and V is TRBV4-2; 11 nucleotides match TRBD1. This CDR3 comprises 16 residues. Germline values: CDR1 LGHNA, CDR2 YNFKEQ. The V segment lost 7 bases and the J segment 4 bases; nucleotides outside the gene matches: 10.

Many counts were recorded for this clonotype. The J gene is TRBJ2-3, the V gene TRBV5-4, with D tentatively TRBD1 or TRBD2 (5 bases each). Germline lookup yields CDR1 SGHNT and CDR2 YYREEE (reference sequence). V was pared by 4 bases and J by 0 bases, with 6 bases between. The CDR3 contains 13 residues. The CDR3 DNA reads TGTGCCAGCAGCCGGGACAGCACAGATACGCAGTATTTT. Translating gives CASSRDSTDTQYF. Based on the CDR3 plus reference TRBV5-4 and TRBJ2-3, the full variable domain is ETGVTQSPTHLIKTRGQQVTLRCSSQSGHNTVSWYQQALGQGPQFIFQYYREEENGRGNFPPRFSGLQFPNYSSELNVNALELDDSALYLCASSRDSTDTQYFGPGTRLTVL.

This clonotype was counted a single time. The V gene is TRBV11-1, the J gene TRBJ2-3; D is uncertain. The CDR3 contains 15 residues. Trimming shortened V by 5 bases and J by 3 bases, and 15 bases separated the two germline ends. Germline CDR1 and CDR2: SGHAT and FQDESV (reference sequence). This CDR3 is CASSQVMELTDTQYF. The CDR3 DNA sequence: TGTGCCAGCAGCCAGGTGATGGAGTTAACAGATACGCAGTATTTT. Supplemented by reference TRBV11-1 and TRBJ2-3, the full variable domain reads EAEVAQSPRYKITEKSQAVAFWCDPISGHATLYWYRQILGQGPELLVQFQDESVVDDSQLPKDRFSAERLKGVDSTLKIQPAELGDSAMYLCASSQVMELTDTQYFGPGTRLTVL.